The 20 T cell receptor beta chains below come from one sample, sequenced in a study of T cells in Graves' hyperthyroidism and ophthalmopathy (dated by TCRdb to between 2017 and 2020). The protocol used for the library was multiplex PCR. TCRdb shows the sequencer as Illumina HiSeq 2000. Amplification of TCR beta CDR3 regions was carried out from RNA transcripts. A first-round RT-PCR of the TCR CDR3 used the HTBI primer set with the Qiagen OneStep RT-PCR kit. TCRdb's own reprocessing of the public reads used fastp at Q25 and MiXCR and kept productive beta chains. Identical CDR3 protein sequences are pooled into one entry, listed with their most common genes and DNA. The sample table records approximately 150,000 distinct CDR3 sequences; roughly 9.4% of these occur just once. Roughly a fifth of the sample belongs to the ten largest clones. The sample comprised blood. These receptor sequences come from a woman under 30 with Graves' hyperthyroidism that later progressed to Graves' ophthalmopathy.

This clonotype showed up many times. The chain employs TRBV12-3 or TRBV12-4 and TRBJ2-3; tentatively, D is TRBD2 (6 bases). The ends were cut back, 8 bases at V and 11 bases at J, with 14 bases in the middle. The CDR3 is 11 residues long. Written as DNA, the CDR3 is TGTGCCAGCGAGGGAGCGGGCGAGCAGTATTTT. Its protein product is CASEGAGEQYF.

This clonotype showed up many times. V is TRBV2 and J is TRBJ2-3; D not resolved. This CDR3 is 11 amino acids long. Trimming cost V 7 bases and J 0 bases, with 2 bases left between them. From germline, CDR1 is SNHLY and CDR2 FYNNEI. This chain's CDR3 is CASTSTDTQYF. CDR3 nucleotide sequence: TGTGCCAGCACCAGCACAGATACGCAGTATTTT.

The V and J genes are TRBV2 and TRBJ2-7, with D perhaps assigned TRBD1 or TRBD2 (5 bases each). CDR3 size: 14 residues. V was clipped by 7 bases and J by 2 bases, with 15 bases between them. Germline CDR1 SNHLY, CDR2 FYNNEI. The CDR3: CASNSPWGTYEQYF. Written as DNA, the CDR3 is TGTGCCAGCAACTCACCCTGGGGGACCTACGAGCAGTACTTC.

This clonotype appeared many times. V usage is TRBV27 and J usage is TRBJ1-5; the D is unclear. In germline, CDR1 is MNHEY, CDR2 SMNVEV (reference sequence). The CDR3 totals 13 residues. V was trimmed by 0 bases and J by 6 bases, leaving 6 bases between them. CDR3 region: CASSLSGVQPQHF. In nucleotides, the CDR3 is TGTGCCAGCAGTTTATCCGGGGTTCAGCCCCAGCATTTT.

The chain joins TRBV19 to TRBJ1-6; 8 nucleotides align to TRBD1. The CDR3 sequence is 15 residues long. CDR1 is LNHDA and CDR2 is SQIVND in the germline V gene (reference sequence). With V trimmed by 3 bases and J by 10 bases, 8 bases remained unmatched. The CDR3 bases are TGTGCCAGTAGTATCCAGGGGGCAGATAGATCACCCCTCCACTTT. This gives the protein CASSIQGADRSPLHF.

At least ten counts were recorded for this clonotype. This chain uses TRBV6-5 with TRBJ1-5; tentatively, D is TRBD1 (5 bases). Trimming pared 2 bases from V and 6 bases from J, leaving 11 bases between. The CDR3 totals 14 residues. The germline CDR1 and CDR2 sequences are MNHEY and SVGAGI. CDR3 loop: CASSYMRGGQPQHF. CDR3 bases: TGTGCCAGCAGTTACATGAGGGGTGGTCAGCCCCAGCATTTT.

V gene TRBV20-1 combines with J gene TRBJ2-1; a weak D match, TRBD1 (5 bases). The germline CDR1 and CDR2 sequences are DFQATT and SNEGSKA (reference sequence). The CDR3 loop spans 15 amino acids. Trimming cost V 3 bases and J 0 bases, with 12 bases left between them. The CDR3 bases are TGCAGTGCTAGTATTGGACACCCCTCCTACAATGAGCAGTTCTTC. Translated, it gives CSASIGHPSYNEQFF.

There are many counts of this clonotype. The rearrangement joins TRBV11-2 to TRBJ1-2, with a tentative D call TRBD1 (5 bases). This CDR3 contains 15 residues. CDR1 and CDR2 from the germline V gene are SGHAT and FQNNGV. The V and J ends lost 1 base and 4 bases respectively, with 13 bases between them. CDR3 in amino acids: CASSLVRLGGYGYTF. CDR3 coding DNA: TGTGCCAGCAGCTTAGTACGCCTCGGGGGCTATGGCTACACCTTC.

In its sample, this clonotype was seen many times. The rearrangement uses TRBV2 and TRBJ1-3; 7 bases fit TRBD1. The CDR3 is made up of 13 amino acids. V dropped 10 bases and J dropped 4; count of bases not matched to a gene: 7. Germline V gene data show CDR1 as SNHLY and CDR2 as FYNNEI. Here the CDR3 reads CATPTGPGNTIYF. The CDR3 region has the DNA TGTGCCACCCCGACAGGGCCGGGAAACACCATATATTTT.

This clonotype was detected many times. This chain joins TRBV14 and TRBJ1-2, with D unresolved. CDR1 SGHDN and CDR2 FVKESK come from the germline V gene. V lost 1 base to trimming and J lost 4 bases, with 13 bases between them. The CDR3 is 15 amino acids. CDR3 amino acids: CASSQGGLGFYGYTF. The CDR3, as DNA: TGTGCCAGCAGCCAAGGTGGCTTGGGTTTCTATGGCTACACCTTC.

This chain connects TRBV18 to TRBJ2-7, with 9 bases fitting TRBD2. V was pared by 8 bases and J by 2 bases, with 4 bases of the junction left unmatched. The CDR3 totals 13 residues. CDR1 is KGHSH, CDR2 LQKENI, per germline. As DNA, the CDR3 is TGTGCCAGCCGGACTAGCGCGACCTACGAGCAGTACTTC. Its protein product is CASRTSATYEQYF.

This rearrangement joins TRBV19 to TRBJ2-7; the D gene is possibly TRBD1 (6 bases). Germline assignment: CDR1 LNHDA and CDR2 SQIVND (reference sequence). Trimming shortened V by 4 bases and J by 3 bases, and 7 bases separated the two germline ends. The CDR3 runs 12 residues. The CDR3 DNA sequence: TGTGCCAGTAGTACGGGACACTACGAGCAGTACTTC. Residues: CASSTGHYEQYF.

As concerns this clonotype: Being one base from a much bigger clone, this may be a read error. V is TRBV12-3 or TRBV12-4 and J is TRBJ2-3; 11 bases map to TRBD2. The CDR3 has 18 residues. Unmatched junction bases numbered 16, after V lost 0 bases and J lost 11 bases. CDR3 sequence: CASSLARASGGNPDLQYF. Here the CDR3 DNA reads TGTGCCAGCAGTTTAGCGCGGGCTAGCGGGGGGAACCCTGATTTGCAGTATTTT.

This clonotype was seen a handful of times. The chain has TRBV30 and TRBJ2-7; no definite D call. This CDR3 is built from 11 residues. Trimming took 3 bases from V and 6 from J, leaving 9 bases between them. Germline assignment: CDR1 GTSNPN and CDR2 SVGIG (reference sequence). DNA of the CDR3: TGTGCCTGGAGATCAGGCTTCGAGCAGTACTTC. Protein sequence: CAWRSGFEQYF.

The sample holds many counts of this clonotype. V and J are TRBV11-2 and TRBJ1-5; no definite D call. V gave up 0 bases and J gave up 9 bases, with 6 bases separating them. Germline values: CDR1 SGHAT, CDR2 FQNNGV. There are 12 residues in the CDR3. CDR3 DNA: TGTGCCAGCAGCTTAGACCGCGGGCCCCAGCATTTT. Translation gives CASSLDRGPQHF.

This clonotype was observed at least ten times. The chain is built from TRBV20-1 and TRBJ2-6; D is possibly TRBD2 (6 bases). This CDR3 comprises 16 residues. Looked up from germline, CDR1 is DFQATT and CDR2 is SNEGSKA (reference sequence). Deletions cut 6 bases from V and 0 bases from J, with 15 bases between. The CDR3 DNA follows: TGCAGTGCACCCGGGACTCTACTCTCTGGGGCCAACGTCCTGACTTTC. Amino acid sequence: CSAPGTLLSGANVLTF.

The chain recombines TRBV5-6 with TRBJ2-1; 12 bases are a match to TRBD2. This CDR3 spans 15 amino acids. V gave up 0 bases and J gave up 15 bases; unmatched junction bases: 10. Germline-derived CDR1 and CDR2 are SGHDT and YYEEEE. CDR3 loop: CASSLGGLAGGIRFF. CDR3 DNA sequence: TGTGCCAGCAGCTTGGGAGGGCTAGCGGGAGGGATTCGGTTCTTC.

This clonotype was counted ten times or more. The rearrangement uses TRBV2 and TRBJ2-2; 10 bases are a match to TRBD1. CDR3 length: 15 amino acids. Trimming removed 9 bases from V and 4 bases from J; junction bases left unmatched: 8. Germline values: CDR1 SNHLY, CDR2 FYNNEI. The CDR3 loop reads CASSLRDRGTGELFF. The CDR3 nucleotides read TGTGCCAGTTCACTCCGGGACAGGGGCACCGGGGAGCTGTTTTTT.

This clonotype has a single count. This chain links TRBV7-8 with TRBJ2-3; possible D gene TRBD1, 6 bases. CDR3 length equals 15 residues. The germline V gene has CDR1 SGHVS and CDR2 FQNEAQ. Trimming shortened V by 5 bases and J by 2 bases, and 14 bases separated the two germline ends. CDR3 in amino acids: CASSPRGQFTDTQYF. The DNA of the CDR3 is TGTGCCAGCAGCCCTAGAGGACAGTTCACAGATACGCAGTATTTT.

In its sample, this clonotype was seen many times. The CDR3 nucleotides read TGTGCCAGCAGTGATGTTAGGGGTGGAAGGGGCACTGAAGCTTTCTTT. It yields the protein CASSDVRGGRGTEAFF. The gene calls are TRBV2 and TRBJ1-1; TRBD1 is a possible D gene (5 bases). Trimming removed 3 bases at V and 4 bases at J, with 18 bases between. Germline CDR1 is SNHLY and CDR2 is FYNNEI. The CDR3 runs 16 residues.